The 19 T cell receptor beta chains listed next were all sequenced from one sample in a study of Ad26.COV2.S vaccination and SARS-CoV-2 variants. This table comes from immunoSEQ multiplex PCR, and its TCRdb copy is limited to in-frame clones, with some not included. The sample has over 110,000 clones, 80% to 90% seen once; the top ten hold approximately 5.1%. The sequencing here drew on peripheral blood, taken after recovery from COVID-19. The receptors come from a human donor who had recovered from COVID-19.

This clone appeared a few times. The rearrangement joins TRBV27 to TRBJ1-6, with 7 bases that match TRBD1. This CDR3 contains 16 residues. Germline CDR1 and CDR2: MNHEY and SMNVEV (reference sequence). The V gene end was trimmed by 5 bases and the J gene end by 4 bases; junction bases not matched to a gene: 8. CDR3 residues: CASSAGQTEYNSPLHF. The CDR3 DNA reads as TGTGCCAGCAGTGCGGGACAGACCGAGTATAATTCACCCCTCCACTTT.

The chain uses TRBV6-5 and TRBJ2-2; D gene ambiguous. The CDR3 consists of 14 residues. Germline lookup yields CDR1 MNHEY and CDR2 SVGAGI. Trimming removed 3 bases from V and 5 bases from J, with 10 bases in between. CDR3 DNA sequence: TGTGCCAGCAGTTATTTTATGGGAACCGGGGAGCTGTTTTTT. This encodes CASSYFMGTGELFF.

This clone was seen only once. This chain uses TRBV19 with TRBJ1-1, with D maybe TRBD1 (5 bases). Trimming shortened V by 2 bases and J by 3 bases, and 10 bases separated the two germline ends. The CDR3 length is 14 residues. The germline CDR1 and CDR2 sequences are LNHDA and SQIVND (reference sequence). CDR3 DNA sequence: TGTGCCAGTAGTATAAGCCGAGGGGACACTGAAGCTTTCTTT. Residues: CASSISRGDTEAFF. The whole variable domain, remainder taken from reference TRBV19 and TRBJ1-1, is DGGITQSPKYLFRKEGQNVTLSCEQNLNHDAMYWYRQDPGQGLRLIYYSQIVNDFQKGDIAEGYSVSREKKESFPLTVTSAQKNPTAFYLCASSISRGDTEAFFGQGTRLTVV.

The rearrangement uses TRBV27 and TRBJ1-4; 7 bases fit TRBD1. CDR3 length: 19 residues. After removal of 0 bases from V and 0 bases from J, the junction contained 10 bases not matched to a gene. The germline gives CDR1 MNHEY, CDR2 SMNVEV (reference sequence). The CDR3 nucleotides are TGTGCCAGCAGTTTATCTCGGACAGGCAAACCTGCAACTAATGAAAAACTGTTTTTT. Protein sequence: CASSLSRTGKPATNEKLFF.

The chain has TRBV18 and TRBJ2-3; no reliable D call. Germline values: CDR1 KGHSH, CDR2 LQKENI. The CDR3 contains 13 residues. V was trimmed by 8 bases and J by 0 bases, leaving 9 bases between them. The CDR3 coding sequence is TGTGCCAGCCAACCAACTAGCACAGATACGCAGTATTTT. It encodes CASQPTSTDTQYF.

V usage is TRBV6-5 and J usage is TRBJ2-5, with 10 bases aligning to TRBD1. The V gene's germline CDR1 is MNHEY and CDR2 SVGAGI. The ends lost 2 bases at V and 5 bases at J; junction bases unmatched: 8. The CDR3 contains 16 residues. This CDR3 reads CASSYGGGTGVETQYF. The CDR3 DNA sequence: TGTGCCAGCAGTTACGGCGGGGGGACAGGGGTCGAGACCCAGTACTTC.

The genes are TRBV4-1 and TRBJ1-1; D is unclear. Germline lookup yields CDR1 MGHRA and CDR2 YSYEKL. This CDR3 spans 14 amino acids. V was pared by 1 base and J by 4 bases, with 10 bases between. As DNA, the CDR3 is TGCGCCAGCAGCCAAGGCAGATCTTCCACTGAAGCTTTCTTT. It specifies CASSQGRSSTEAFF.

The chain links TRBV7-8 to TRBJ1-4; D ambiguous. Trimming stripped 5 bases from V and 3 bases from J, with 7 bases between. This CDR3 spans 13 amino acids. Germline lookup yields CDR1 SGHVS and CDR2 FQNEAQ. The CDR3 sequence is CASSPGPNEKLFF. CDR3 nucleotides: TGTGCCAGCAGCCCCGGTCCTAATGAAAAACTGTTTTTT. The variable domain in full, completed from reference TRBV7-8 and TRBJ1-4, reads GAGVSQSPRYKVAKRGQDVALRCDPISGHVSLFWYQQALGQGPEFLTYFQNEAQLDKSGLPSDRFFAERPEGSVSTLKIQRTQQEDSAVYLCASSPGPNEKLFFGSGTQLSVL.

The V gene is TRBV4-3, the J gene TRBJ2-3; D is unclear. V gave up 0 bases and J gave up 8 bases, with 6 bases separating them. The CDR3 spans 12 residues. Germline assignment: CDR1 LGHNA and CDR2 YSLEER. For the CDR3, the DNA is TGCGCCAGCAGCCAAGAGATAGGTACGCAGTATTTT. As protein: CASSQEIGTQYF.

CDR3 region: CASTPFSVLGRGQIVEAYEQYF. In DNA form, the CDR3 reads TGTGCCAGCACCCCTTTCTCCGTTCTTGGCAGGGGGCAAATCGTGGAGGCCTACGAGCAGTACTTC. This rearrangement joins TRBV27 to TRBJ2-7, with TRBD1 matching over 8 bases. Germline V gene lookup returns CDR1 MNHEY and CDR2 SMNVEV (reference sequence). Trimming at V came to 7 bases and at J to 2 bases, leaving 31 bases not matched to a gene. This CDR3 has 22 residues.

This clone has only one observation. This chain connects TRBV2 to TRBJ2-3; no clear D gene. The CDR3 sequence is 15 residues long. CDR1 is SNHLY, CDR2 FYNNEI, per germline. V lost 7 bases, J lost 0 bases, and 14 bases lay in between. The CDR3 DNA sequence: TGTGCCAGCATTGGGCCCTTCACTAGCACAGATACGCAGTATTTT. Protein sequence: CASIGPFTSTDTQYF.

This clone appeared a single time. V usage is TRBV5-6 and J usage is TRBJ1-1; D not resolved. The V and J ends lost 1 base and 0 bases respectively, with 13 bases between them. The CDR3 runs 16 residues. Germline V CDR1 and CDR2: SGHDT, YYEEEE. The CDR3 region has the DNA TGTGCCAGCAGCTTGTTAGGCCGACCCATGAACACTGAAGCTTTCTTT. Amino acids: CASSLLGRPMNTEAFF. Combining the CDR3 with reference TRBV5-6 and TRBJ1-1 gives the whole variable domain DAGVTQSPTHLIKTRGQQVTLRCSPKSGHDTVSWYQQALGQGPQFIFQYYEEEERQRGNFPDRFSGHQFPNYSSELNVNALLLGDSALYLCASSLLGRPMNTEAFFGQGTRLTVV.

This clone has a single count. V gene TRBV4-3 combines with J gene TRBJ1-2; possible D gene TRBD1, 6 bases. This CDR3 has 13 amino acids. V lost 5 bases and J 7 bases, leaving 14 bases between the germline ends. Germline V lookup: CDR1 LGHNA, CDR2 YSLEER. The CDR3 reads CASSATGTVGYTF. In nucleotides, the CDR3 is TGCGCCAGCAGCGCAACAGGGACGGTTGGCTACACCTTC.

This chain links TRBV21-1 with TRBJ2-7; the table names TRBD2, a call not compared with the DNA. TRBV21-1 counts as a pseudogene. CDR3 size: 12 residues. The CDR3 reads CTSSKGDYEQYF. The CDR3, as DNA: TGTACCAGCAGCAAAGGCGACTACGAGCAGTACTTC.

The chain combines TRBV5-6 with TRBJ2-5, with a weak D call TRBD1 (6 bases). The CDR3 is made up of 14 amino acids. V was pared by 2 bases and J by 6 bases, with 14 bases between. Germline CDR1 reads SGHDT; CDR2 reads YYEEEE. The CDR3 protein is CASSLQGFVQTQYF. CDR3 in DNA: TGTGCCAGCAGCTTACAGGGATTTGTACAGACCCAGTACTTC.

This chain links TRBV11-2 with TRBJ2-7; the D gene is possibly TRBD1 (6 bases). In germline, CDR1 is SGHAT, CDR2 FQNNGV. The V gene lost 5 bases and the J gene lost 6 bases, with 11 bases spanning the gap. The CDR3 totals 12 residues. In DNA form, the CDR3 reads TGTGCCAGCAGCGCGACAGGATCCGAGCAGTACTTC. Translation gives CASSATGSEQYF. Together with reference TRBV11-2 and TRBJ2-7, the CDR3 gives the full variable domain: EAGVAQSPRYKIIEKRQSVAFWCNPISGHATLYWYQQILGQGPKLLIQFQNNGVVDDSQLPKDRFSAERLKGVDSTLKIQPAKLEDSAVYLCASSATGSEQYFGPGTRLTVT.

This clone was observed a single time. The chain combines TRBV28 with TRBJ2-5; the match to TRBD2 covers 10 bases. The germline CDR1 and CDR2 sequences are MDHEN and SYDVKM. Unmatched junction bases numbered 6, after V lost 5 bases and J lost 6 bases. CDR3 size: 14 residues. The CDR3 loop reads CASSRSGGEKTQYF. CDR3 DNA: TGTGCCAGCAGTAGGAGCGGGGGGGAAAAGACCCAGTACTTC.

The J gene is TRBJ2-6, the V gene TRBV19; the D is unclear. CDR3 size: 13 residues. CDR1 is LNHDA, CDR2 SQIVND, per germline (reference sequence). Deletions cut 6 bases from V and 0 bases from J, with 3 bases between. This chain's CDR3 is CASSNSGANVLTF. The CDR3 DNA reads as TGTGCCAGTAGCAACTCTGGGGCCAACGTCCTGACTTTC.

This sequence joins TRBV7-9 and TRBJ2-3, with 11 bases lining up with TRBD2. The germline CDR1 and CDR2 sequences are SEHNR and FQNEAQ (reference sequence). Trimming at V came to 4 bases and at J to 5 bases, leaving 8 bases not matched to a gene. The CDR3 totals 16 residues. CDR3 amino acids: CASSSTLAGALDTQYF. In nucleotides, the CDR3 is TGTGCCAGCAGCTCAACACTAGCGGGGGCCTTAGATACGCAGTATTTT.